These T cell receptor beta chains were read from a single sample in a study of post-analysis software for immune sequencing data. From the PCR reads, TCRdb called clonotypes with MiXCR, one entry per CDR3 protein. The repertoire holds hundreds of thousands of distinct CDR3 sequences, with 25% to 30% as singletons. Sequenced sample: blood. Every receptor here comes from a girl aged 10 to 17 with multiple sclerosis. CDR3s include the opening cysteine and the closing phenylalanine or tryptophan. D genes are given only for firm matches. Clone size is shown for a subset of rows, as once, few, many or a class of expanded clone.

V	D	J	size	CDR3	DNA
TRBV7-2	.	TRBJ2-7	.	CASSPRPLGEQYF	TGTGCCAGCAGCCCGAGACCCTTGGGCGAGCAGTACTTC
TRBV10-3	.	TRBJ2-3	.	CAIKTSDTQYF	TGTGCCATCAAAACATCAGATACGCAGTATTTT
TRBV12-3/TRBV12-4	TRBD1	TRBJ1-5	.	CASSSGQVFNQPQHF	TGTGCCAGCAGCTCGGGACAGGTCTTCAATCAGCCCCAGCATTTT
TRBV25-1	.	TRBJ2-3	.	CASSRGVSVSTDTQYF	TGTGCCAGCAGTAGGGGAGTGTCGGTCAGCACAGATACGCAGTATTTT
TRBV9	TRBD1	TRBJ2-1	.	CASSVGGQGGNNEQFF	TGTGCCAGCAGCGTAGGTGGACAGGGGGGGAATAATGAGCAGTTCTTC
TRBV2	.	TRBJ1-5	.	CASGRDGLNQPQHF	TGTGCCAGCGGGAGAGATGGGCTCAATCAGCCCCAGCATTTT
TRBV12-3/TRBV12-4	TRBD1	TRBJ1-5	.	CASSPGGNSNQPQHF	TGTGCCAGCAGCCCAGGGGGAAATAGCAATCAGCCCCAGCATTTT
TRBV27	TRBD2	TRBJ2-5	.	CASSLGLAGFKTQYF	TGTGCCAGCAGTTTGGGACTAGCGGGATTCAAGACCCAGTACTTC
TRBV10-3	.	TRBJ2-1	.	CAISELFNEQFF	TGTGCCATCAGTGAACTATTCAATGAGCAGTTCTTC
TRBV7-2	TRBD1	TRBJ2-5	.	CASSNRRDRGKETQYF	TGTGCCAGCAGCAACCGCCGGGACAGGGGGAAAGAGACCCAGTACTTC
TRBV6-2/TRBV6-3	.	TRBJ2-7	few	CASSFDERSYEQYF	TGTGCCAGCAGTTTTGATGAGCGGTCCTACGAGCAGTACTTC
TRBV7-7	.	TRBJ1-4	.	CASSPTKEPDGPNEKRFF	TGTGCTAGCAGCCCTACGAAGGAACCGGACGGACCAAATGAAAAACGGTTTTTT
TRBV7-9	.	TRBJ2-7	.	CASSSPLRHTGSYEQYF	TGTGCCAGCAGCTCTCCCCTCCGTCACACGGGCTCCTACGAGCAGTACTTC
TRBV18	.	TRBJ2-3	.	CAGSPFGGPADTQYF	TGTGCCGGCTCACCATTTGGGGGGCCCGCAGATACGCAGTATTTT
TRBV15	.	TRBJ2-7	few	CATSRDPGLSYEQYF	TGTGCCACCAGCAGAGATCCCGGACTCTCCTACGAGCAGTACTTC
TRBV4-3	.	TRBJ1-1	few	CASSPKVVNEAFF	TGCGCCAGCAGCCCCAAGGTGGTCAATGAAGCTTTCTTT
TRBV7-2	.	TRBJ1-1	few	CASSLAITPTEAFF	TGTGCCAGCAGCTTAGCTATCACCCCCACTGAAGCTTTCTTT
TRBV10-3	.	TRBJ1-2	few	CAISEAAGPYGYTF	TGTGCCATCAGTGAGGCAGCGGGACCCTATGGCTACACCTTC
TRBV11-2	TRBD2	TRBJ2-1	few	CASSPTFWVAGHRSSYNEQFF	TGTGCCAGCAGCCCGACCTTTTGGGTAGCGGGCCATAGGAGCTCCTACAATGAGCAGTTCTTC
TRBV24-1	TRBD2	TRBJ2-3	.	CATSDPRGGLAGTDMQYF	TGTGCCACCAGTGACCCCCGCGGCGGACTAGCGGGCACAGATATGCAGTATTTT
TRBV7-8	TRBD1	TRBJ1-5	.	CASSLNRDRVSNQPQHF	TGTGCCAGCAGCTTAAACCGGGACAGGGTCTCCAATCAGCCCCAGCATTTT
TRBV15	.	TRBJ2-7	.	CATSIGGWGTAEQYF	TGTGCCACCAGCATCGGCGGGTGGGGAACGGCCGAGCAGTACTTC
TRBV6-5	TRBD1	TRBJ1-5	few	CASRSTRGYNQPQHF	TGTGCCAGCAGATCAACCAGGGGGTACAATCAGCCCCAGCATTTT
TRBV2	.	TRBJ2-1	.	CATTPEGTRATNKQFF	TGTGCCACCACACCTGAAGGGACAAGGGCTACTAATAAGCAGTTCTTC
TRBV2	TRBD2	TRBJ2-3	few	CASTGHLTSGDTDTQYF	TGTGCCAGCACCGGGCATCTGACTAGCGGAGACACAGATACGCAGTATTTT
TRBV12-3/TRBV12-4	.	TRBJ1-2	.	CASSLAPYYGYTF	TGTGCCAGCAGTTTAGCCCCCTACTATGGCTACACCTTC
TRBV4-3	TRBD1	TRBJ1-4	.	CASSQGTGAAEKLFF	TGCGCCAGCAGCCAAGGAACAGGGGCGGCTGAAAAACTGTTTTTT
TRBV20-1	.	TRBJ1-4	few	CSAEGGTTNEKLFF	TGCAGTGCTGAAGGGGGGACGACTAATGAAAAACTGTTTTTT
TRBV6-4	.	TRBJ1-5	.	CASSQGVGNNQPQHF	TGTGCCAGCAGTCAGGGCGTTGGGAACAATCAGCCCCAGCATTTT
TRBV7-2	.	TRBJ1-1	few	CASSLTIPNTEAFF	TGTGCCAGCAGCTTAACAATCCCGAACACTGAAGCTTTCTTT
TRBV10-3	TRBD1	TRBJ1-2	.	CAISGTGSSYGYTF	TGTGCCATCAGTGGGACAGGTTCGTCCTATGGCTACACCTTC
TRBV2	.	TRBJ2-7	.	CASSEYSGYNYEQYF	TGTGCCAGCAGTGAGTATAGCGGTTATAACTACGAGCAGTACTTC
TRBV18	.	TRBJ1-2	.	CASSPGGQSYGYTF	TGTGCCAGCTCACCGGGCGGACAGAGTTATGGCTACACCTTC
TRBV7-2	TRBD2	TRBJ2-1	.	CASSVPGGANEQFF	TGTGCCAGCAGCGTCCCCGGGGGGGCTAATGAGCAGTTCTTC
TRBV5-5	.	TRBJ2-1	.	CATAVGVTRNEQFF	TGTGCCACCGCCGTCGGGGTGACCAGAAATGAGCAGTTCTTC
TRBV28	TRBD2	TRBJ2-3	.	CASRPLKRGAAVPQYF	TGTGCCAGCAGACCTCTAAAGCGGGGGGCGGCAGTTCCGCAGTATTTT